The 19 T cell receptor beta chains below come from one sample, sequenced in a study of stem cell transplantation in POMP-related autoinflammatory disease. Sequencing used immunoSEQ multiplex PCR; TCRdb keeps in-frame clones, though not all of them. The sample has some 68,000 clones; approximately 91% are singletons. Sample: CD4+ T cells from PBMCs, taken after stem cell transplantation. The source is a human patient with POMP-related autoinflammation and immune dysregulation (PRAID). Some T cells may have originated in the graft donor.

The chain uses TRBV2 and TRBJ2-1; D might be TRBD1 or TRBD2, each matching 5 bases. V lost 6 bases and J lost 16, with 16 bases in between. The length of the CDR3 is 11 residues. Germline loops: CDR1 SNHLY, CDR2 FYNNEI. CDR3 region: CASRRGLALFF. For the CDR3, the DNA is TGTGCCAGCAGGAGGGGCCTTGCACTTTTCTTC.

The chain couples TRBV10-3 to TRBJ2-6; 7 bases match TRBD1. V lost 0 bases to trimming and J lost 3 bases; unmatched junction nucleotides: 2. CDR3 size: 16 residues. From germline, CDR1 is ENHRY and CDR2 SYGVKD. This chain's CDR3 is CAISESTGRGANVLTF. The CDR3 nucleotides read TGTGCCATCAGTGAGTCGACAGGGCGTGGGGCCAACGTCCTGACTTTC.

The CDR3: CASSPRYAGSNYGYTF. The CDR3 coding sequence is TGTGCCAGCTCACCACGGTACGCAGGGTCCAACTATGGCTACACCTTC. The genes are TRBV18 and TRBJ1-2; D is possibly TRBD1 (5 bases). V lost 1 base, J lost 2 bases, and 14 bases lay in between. The CDR3 spans 16 residues. Germline V lookup: CDR1 KGHSH, CDR2 LQKENI.

The gene calls are TRBV7-9 and TRBJ2-3; TRBD2 is a possible D gene (5 bases). This CDR3 region has 15 residues. Germline-derived CDR1 and CDR2 are SEHNR and FQNEAQ (reference sequence). V lost 2 bases and J 4 bases, leaving 13 bases between the germline ends. The CDR3 spells CASSLIGIPADTQYF. The CDR3 DNA reads as TGTGCCAGCAGCTTAATCGGGATCCCGGCAGATACGCAGTATTTT.

V is TRBV24-1 and J is TRBJ2-3; 10 bases map to TRBD2. The trim removed 5 bases at V and 0 bases at J, leaving 4 bases unmatched. Germline CDR1 KGHDR, CDR2 SFDVKD. CDR3 size: 16 residues. CDR3 loop: CATSGGSGGSTDTQYF. The CDR3 nucleotides are TGTGCCACCAGTGGTGGTAGCGGGGGGAGCACAGATACGCAGTATTTT.

The rearrangement uses TRBV2 and TRBJ2-1; 11 bases are a match to TRBD2. The germline CDR1 and CDR2 sequences are SNHLY and FYNNEI. This CDR3 comprises 14 residues. V was pared by 9 bases and J by 1 base, with 2 bases of the junction left unmatched. CDR3 nucleotides: TGTGCCAGTGGGACTAGCGGATCCTACAATGAGCAGTTCTTC. Translation gives CASGTSGSYNEQFF.

The chain links TRBV6-1 to TRBJ1-5; the D is unclear. Between the trimmed V and J ends, which lost 2 bases and 3 bases, there was a span of 11 bases. Looked up from germline, CDR1 is MNHNS and CDR2 is SASEGT. The CDR3 totals 15 residues. CDR3 bases: TGTGCCAGCAGTGAACGCAGGATTCCCAATCAGCCCCAGCATTTT. Translation gives CASSERRIPNQPQHF.

This chain joins TRBV7-9 and TRBJ2-7; D assignment may be TRBD1 or TRBD2 (5 bases each). Trimming shortened V by 4 bases and J by 0 bases, and 10 bases separated the two germline ends. In germline, CDR1 is SEHNR, CDR2 FQNEAQ (reference sequence). This CDR3 is built from 14 residues. The DNA for the CDR3 is TGTGCCAGCAGCTCAGGGACGATCTCCTACGAGCAGTACTTC. Translation gives CASSSGTISYEQYF.

The V and J genes are TRBV21-1 and TRBJ1-1. TRBV21-1 has pseudogene status. The CDR3 has 15 residues. The CDR3 region is CASSKEREGFTEAFF. CDR3 coding DNA: TGTGCCAGCAGCAAAGAGAGAGAGGGATTTACTGAAGCTTTCTTT.

The chain uses TRBV29-1 and TRBJ1-2, with D hard to call. Trimming cost V 4 bases and J 7 bases, with 16 bases left between them. This CDR3 region has 13 residues. Germline CDR1 reads SQVTM; CDR2 reads ANQGSEA. This CDR3 is CSVVGLGSAGYTF. CDR3 nucleotide sequence: TGCAGCGTTGTAGGCCTGGGGTCGGCTGGCTACACCTTC.

V gene TRBV3-1 (or the pseudogene TRBV3-2) combines with J gene TRBJ2-5; no reliable D call. V lost 1 base and J lost 3, with 6 bases in between. From germline, CDR1 is LGHDT and CDR2 YNNKEL (reference sequence). The CDR3 has 13 residues. CDR3: CASSQVPEETQYF. In DNA form, the CDR3 reads TGTGCCAGCAGCCAAGTACCAGAAGAGACCCAGTACTTC.

The chain employs TRBV2 and TRBJ2-7, with D perhaps given as TRBD1 or TRBD2 (6 bases each). Looked up from germline, CDR1 is SNHLY and CDR2 is FYNNEI. The CDR3 runs to 14 residues. Between the trimmed V and J ends, which lost 6 bases and 3 bases, there was a span of 15 bases. CDR3 DNA sequence: TGTGCCAGCAGCGAAAGGGGGGCACACTACGAGCAGTACTTC. Its translation: CASSERGAHYEQYF.

This clone was observed a few times. In nucleotides, the CDR3 is TGTGCCAGCAGCTATCAGGGGAACACTGAAGCTTTCTTT. This translates into CASSYQGNTEAFF. V usage is TRBV5-5 and J usage is TRBJ1-1, with D possibly being TRBD1 (5 bases). Germline CDR1 and CDR2: SGHKS and YYEKEE (reference sequence). The CDR3 contains 13 residues. V dropped 3 bases and J dropped 1 base, with 7 bases sitting between them.

The J gene is TRBJ2-1, the V gene TRBV21-1; the table names TRBD2, a call not compared with the DNA. TRBV21-1 is shown as a pseudogene. This CDR3 contains 17 residues. The CDR3 region has the DNA TGTGCCAGCAGCACGAGGCTAGCGGGGGCCCCCCCAAGAGAGCAGTTCTTC. As protein: CASSTRLAGAPPREQFF.

V is TRBV2 and J is TRBJ2-5; D unresolved. The CDR3 is 13 amino acids. The V end lost 6 bases, the J end lost 5 bases, and 13 bases lay between the germline ends. Germline CDR1 and CDR2: SNHLY and FYNNEI. The CDR3 DNA reads TGTGCCAGCAGCCCGGGCCGGTGGGAGACCCAGTACTTC. This codes for CASSPGRWETQYF.

The CDR3, as DNA: TGCGCCAGCAGCGAAAGGGGGCGGACAGATACGCAGTATTTT. Translated: CASSERGRTDTQYF. The chain combines TRBV10-1 with TRBJ2-3; 7 bases are a match to TRBD1. Trimming cost V 6 bases and J 3 bases; bases outside gene matches: 6. Germline assignment: CDR1 WNHNN and CDR2 SYGVQD (reference sequence). The CDR3 extends over 14 amino acids.

The chain combines TRBV6-5 with TRBJ2-1, with 13 bases aligning to TRBD2. The CDR3 loop spans 14 amino acids. V gave up 8 bases and J gave up 8 bases; unmatched junction bases: 6. The germline V gene encodes CDR1 MNHEY and CDR2 SVGAGI. This chain's CDR3 is CASSTSGRRYEQFF. CDR3 in DNA: TGTGCCAGCTCGACTAGCGGGAGGCGGTATGAGCAGTTCTTC.

The chain is built from TRBV6-5 and TRBJ2-3; D is uncertain. CDR3 size: 15 residues. Germline V gene data show CDR1 as MNHEY and CDR2 as SVGAGI. V was cut by 3 bases and J by 4 bases, with 14 bases left in between. The CDR3 DNA reads TGTGCCAGCAGTTATGGCTCTTATACGGCAGATACGCAGTATTTT. This encodes CASSYGSYTADTQYF.

This clone was counted between two and nine times. The rearrangement links TRBV7-9 to TRBJ2-7; D may correspond to TRBD1 or TRBD2 (5 bases each). The ends were cut back, 0 bases at V and 5 bases at J, with 11 bases in the middle. Germline V lookup: CDR1 SEHNR, CDR2 FQNEAQ (reference sequence). This CDR3 is 14 amino acids long. In DNA form, the CDR3 reads TGTGCCAGCAGCTTAGCGGGGACCCTAGACGAGCAGTACTTC. This codes for CASSLAGTLDEQYF. The complete variable domain, with remaining parts taken from reference TRBV7-9 and TRBJ2-7, reads DTGVSQNPRHKITKRGQNVTFRCDPISEHNRLYWYRQTLGQGPEFLTYFQNEAQLEKSRLLSDRFSAERPKGSFSTLEIQRTEQGDSAMYLCASSLAGTLDEQYFGPGTRLTVT.